The source of this T cell receptor beta chain is a study of cytotoxic CD8 clonotypes in ibrutinib-treated CLL (dated by TCRdb to 2020 to 2023). A note on the overall study: In this cohort, about 15 patients were treatment-naive and under 13 were relapsed/refractory, while 17 to 18 had unmutated IGHV. Responses were partial in some 24 patients and complete in 2; after median 68 months follow-up, roughly 14 stayed in remission and roughly twelve progressed. Response samples were obtained after a median of approximately eleven months of treatment, with a range of roughly 6 to 36 months. On average, each sample yielded roughly 250,000 productive templates and 85,000 to 95,000 productive rearrangements. Of the 90 or so participants in the trial, about 25 had longitudinal samples available. Cryopreserved peripheral blood mononuclear cells were obtained before treatment, at response, and at either sustained remission or disease progression. All remission and progressive disease samples were collected while patients were still receiving ibrutinib. What the study reported, not specific to this receptor: Lymph node repertoires were not examined, and the timing of sampling was not matched between patients in sustained remission and those whose disease progressed. An increase in clonality was observed at ibrutinib response, with clonality remaining stable during sustained remission and falling back toward baseline at progression. Public clonotypes were rare and either contracted or stayed stable during treatment, and the rise in clonality at ibrutinib response reflected the expansion of private clonotypes. Baseline clonality was found to be higher than that of age-matched healthy donors and was strongly correlated with circulating CD8+ T-cell counts.

A MiSeq instrument was used for deep resolution sequencing, which targeted depths ranging from 1 in 1 million up to 1 in 200,000 T cells, with coverage averaging 10x for each clonotype. The immunoSEQ hsTCRB Kit was used to generate TCR beta libraries. From the authors' description of their analysis: The data were analyzed with ImmunoSEQ Analyzer and ImmunoSEQ Data Assistant, and V, D and J gene assignments followed IMGT definitions. Clonality, with values ranging from 0 to 1, was calculated as one minus the normalized Shannon entropy of productive rearrangement frequencies. Public clonotype analysis was restricted to overrepresented clonotypes comprising at least 0.05% of each patient's repertoire. Roughly 13 repertoires from age-matched healthy donors, obtained from immuneACCESS, served as clonality controls. In its TCRdb copy, this immuneACCESS table keeps in-frame sequences only and misses some clones. Where compared with another copy, unresolved V genes explain less than half of these, and the others have no known cause. V and J calls and clone size are those listed in that table; D and trimming were worked out from the DNA. The sample table records about 140,000 clones; approximately 80% of these occur just once. The ten largest clones take up roughly 4.7% of the sample.

What this sample's time point label stands for: roughly 2 years on ibrutinib. For TCR beta library preparation, approximately 1.9 micrograms of genomic DNA was extracted from cryopreserved PBMCs. High-throughput TCR beta sequencing was performed on longitudinal blood samples from CLL patients receiving ibrutinib monotherapy. Patients were enrolled in a phase 2 open-label single-center ibrutinib monotherapy trial. The germline V gene encodes CDR1 LGHNA and CDR2 YSLEER. V is shortened by 0 bases, J by 2 bases, and the region joining them spans 7 bases. The CDR3, from cysteine to phenylalanine, totals 15 residues. Just CDR3 DNA is preserved here, 45 bases in frame from base 1. Regarding this clone: The antigen it binds to is not known. Qualities for individual bases were not recorded, and no much larger clone is one base off.

This sequence was found in a human donor with chronic lymphocytic leukemia. This sample comprised PBMCs, obtained after 24 months of ibrutinib treatment. This receptor chain uses TRBV4-3 and TRBJ1-4, with the identity of the D gene unclear. The nucleotide sequence reads TGCGCCAGCAGCCAAGATCGGACCACTAATGAAAAACTGTTTTTT. It encodes CASSQDRTTNEKLFF.